This entry describes one T cell receptor delta chain. This DNA's translation differs at residue 18 from TCRdb's protein, which comes from a much larger clone; a read error is likely, and the protein shown is translated from the DNA. TCRdb re-analyzed the multiplex PCR reads via CATT. The sample includes around 82,000 delta-chain clones, more than 1.4% seen only once; the top ten take around 8.5%. This specimen comes from a study of γδ T cells in repeated Plasmodium falciparum infection. Study in general: Samples were taken at baseline, before some infections, and 21 days after each.

This clonotype originated in a pool of human donors (malaria-infected and uninfected, not separated). Sequencing was performed on gamma-delta T cells from blood.

The CDR3 coding sequence is TGTGCCTGTGACTCGATAGGCCGGCCCATGGCTGGGGTCACCGATAAACTCACCTTT. Translating it yields CACDSIGRPMAGVTDKLTF. No call exists for the J gene, whereas the V gene is TRDV2; TRDD3 was called by the table and not checked on the DNA. Germline V CDR1 and CDR2: GEAIGNYY, EKD. The CDR3 runs to 19 residues.